The rows below give T cell receptor beta chains drawn from one sample of a study of T-cell reconstitution after alpha-beta-depleted transplantation in children. TCRdb called the PCR reads again in MiXCR, with one record for every CDR3 protein. In the table there are roughly 24,000 distinct CDR3 sequences, roughly 11% of which are singletons. This specimen consisted of PBMCs from the stem cell graft donor, obtained from the stem cell graft. These receptors were obtained from a human donor who donated a stem cell graft to a child with chronic granulomatous disease. CDR3s include the opening cysteine and the closing phenylalanine or tryptophan. Fields, in order: D gene, V gene, J gene, clone size, CDR3 DNA, CDR3 protein. D genes are given only for firm matches. A row's size may be missing; if present it is once, few, many or a size class.

>TRBD2|TRBV6-5|TRBJ2-1|many
TGTGCCAGCAGTTACGGAGCGGGGGGGGCGGGTGAGCAGTTCTTC
CASSYGAGGAGEQFF
>TRBD1|TRBV20-1|TRBJ2-4|few
TGCTGTGCTAGCGACAGGGGGGGGGGAGCGAACATTCAGTACTTC
CCASDRGGGANIQYF
>.|TRBV28|TRBJ2-5|.
TGTGCCAGCAGTTTATACGAACAGGGTGGAAAAGAGACCCAGTACTTC
CASSLYEQGGKETQYF
>.|TRBV20-1|TRBJ1-5|many
TGCAGTCTGGGGCAGGGGTATCAGCCCCAGCATTTT
CSLGQGYQPQHF
>.|TRBV10-2|TRBJ2-2|many
TGCGCCAGCAGTGGACAGCAACCTGTCACCGGGGAGCTGTTTTTT
CASSGQQPVTGELFF
>.|TRBV20-1|TRBJ2-3|many
TGCAGTGTAGGGGGACCCACAGATACGCAGTATTTT
CSVGGPTDTQYF
>.|TRBV9|TRBJ1-5|many
TGTGCCAGCAGCGCGGAGGGGCTGATCGAGCCCCAGCATTTT
CASSAEGLIEPQHF
>.|TRBV25-1|TRBJ1-3|many
TGTGCCAGCAGTGCTCCGGGGAGGGTTGGAAACACCATATATTTT
CASSAPGRVGNTIYF
>TRBD2|TRBV10-3|TRBJ2-5|many
TGTGCCATCAGTGAAGGCGGGAGAAGACGATATGAGACCCAGTACTTC
CAISEGGRRRYETQYF
>.|TRBV11-2|TRBJ2-6|many
TGTGCCAGCAGGCCTCAATCCTCTGGGGCCAACGTCCTGACTTTC
CASRPQSSGANVLTF
>.|TRBV7-2|TRBJ2-3|many
TGTGCCAGCAGCTTGCAGATCCAAAGCACAGATACGCAGTATTTT
CASSLQIQSTDTQYF
>TRBD2|TRBV5-1|TRBJ2-1|many
TGCGCCAGCAGCTTGGTTACCGGGAGGGAGCAGTTCTTC
CASSLVTGREQFF
>TRBD1|TRBV27|TRBJ1-2|many
TGTGCCAGCAGTTCCCAGGGGGCGGGCTATGGCTACACCTTC
CASSSQGAGYGYTF
>.|TRBV6-6|TRBJ2-3|many
TGTGCCAGCAGTTACTTTGGACCCACAGATACGCAGTATTTT
CASSYFGPTDTQYF
>TRBD1|TRBV5-1|TRBJ2-3|many
TGCGCCAGCAGCACATCAGGGGGAGTAGATACGCAGTATTTT
CASSTSGGVDTQYF
>TRBD1|TRBV6-1|TRBJ2-2|many
TGTGCCAGCAGTAGAACAGGGGCTATTAACACCGGGGAGCTGTTTTTT
CASSRTGAINTGELFF
>.|TRBV5-5|TRBJ2-7|many
TGTGCCAGCAGCTTGTTCGGACTGATGGGGGAGCAGTACTTC
CASSLFGLMGEQYF
>TRBD1|TRBV5-1|TRBJ2-3|many
TGCGCCAGCAGCGCCCGGGACAGCGGAGCGGATACGCAGTATTTT
CASSARDSGADTQYF
>TRBD2|TRBV7-9|TRBJ2-1|many
TGTGCCAGCAGCACTTCTAGCGGAGGGGTCGATGAGCAGTTCTTC
CASSTSSGGVDEQFF
>.|TRBV11-2|TRBJ1-2|many
TGTGCCAGCAGCCCCGGATTTGCAGGGACCTATGGCTACACCTTC
CASSPGFAGTYGYTF
>.|TRBV28|TRBJ2-3|many
TGTGCCACCCAACGACGAACAGATACGCAGTATTTT
CATQRRTDTQYF
>TRBD2|TRBV29-1|TRBJ2-1|many
TGCAGCGTTGAGGGTACTAGCGGGAGAAGGTCCTACAATGAGCAGTTCTTC
CSVEGTSGRRSYNEQFF
>.|TRBV27|TRBJ1-1|many
TGTGCCAGCAGTTTTTATAAGGGGCTGAACACTGAAGCTTTCTTT
CASSFYKGLNTEAFF
>TRBD1|TRBV25-1|TRBJ1-6|many
TGTGCCAGCAGTGAACTCGGACAGGGGGGTTCACCCCTCCACTTT
CASSELGQGGSPLHF
>.|TRBV29-1|TRBJ2-5|many
TGCAGCGTTGTGCCCAAGGGCATGGAAGAGACCCAGTACTTC
CSVVPKGMEETQYF
>.|TRBV11-2|TRBJ2-3|.
TGTGCCAGCAGCTTAGGCCCCACAGATACGCAGTATTTT
CASSLGPTDTQYF
>TRBD1|TRBV20-1|TRBJ1-1|many
TGCAGTGCTTGGACAGGGGAGCTCACTGAAGCTTTCTTT
CSAWTGELTEAFF
>.|TRBV15|TRBJ1-5|many
TGTGCCACCAGCAGAGATATGGGTAGCAATCAGCCCCAGCATTTT
CATSRDMGSNQPQHF
>.|TRBV12-3/TRBV12-4|TRBJ1-4|many
TGTGCCAGCATTCCTCGTAATGAAAAACTGTTTTTT
CASIPRNEKLFF
>.|TRBV29-1|TRBJ1-1|many
TGCAGCGTTGATCCACGGGGAAAGGACACTGAAGCTTTCTTT
CSVDPRGKDTEAFF
>.|TRBV7-2|TRBJ2-5|many
TGTGCCAGCAGCTTGCAGCGGGCAGTCCTGGAGACCCAGTACTTC
CASSLQRAVLETQYF
>TRBD2|TRBV20-1|TRBJ2-3|many
TGCAGTGCCGCGGGACTAGCGGGACTCACAGATACGCAGTATTTT
CSAAGLAGLTDTQYF
>TRBD2|TRBV12-3/TRBV12-4|TRBJ2-3|many
TGTGCCAGTGATATAGCGGGGGATTACACAGATACGCAGTATTTT
CASDIAGDYTDTQYF
>.|TRBV3-1|TRBJ1-2|many
TGTGCCAGCAGCCCAACGGACAGATCAAACTATGGCTACACCTTC
CASSPTDRSNYGYTF
>.|TRBV5-1|TRBJ1-2|many
TGCGCCAGCAGCTATCTAGGAAATAACTATGGCTACACCTTC
CASSYLGNNYGYTF
>TRBD2|TRBV29-1|TRBJ2-3|many
TGCAGCGTCTCTGTACTAGCGGGGCCAGATACGCAGTATTTT
CSVSVLAGPDTQYF
>.|TRBV7-6|TRBJ1-1|many
TGTGCCAGCAGCTTAGGACAGAGCACTGAAGCTTTCTTT
CASSLGQSTEAFF
>.|TRBV9|TRBJ1-5|many
TGTGCCAGCAGTTCACCGGGGAGGAATCAGCCCCAGCATTTT
CASSSPGRNQPQHF
>TRBD1|TRBV3-1|TRBJ1-1|many
TGTGCCAGCAGCCCGGGACAGGTCTTGCCTGAAGCTTTCTTT
CASSPGQVLPEAFF
>.|TRBV29-1|TRBJ1-2|many
TGCAGCGTTGGAACCCCGACAGGCCCCAGTGGCTACACCTTC
CSVGTPTGPSGYTF
>TRBD1|TRBV7-6|TRBJ2-5|many
TGTGCCAGCAGCTTAGTCGAAGGACAGGGCCTGGGGGAGACCCAGTACTTC
CASSLVEGQGLGETQYF
>.|TRBV12-3/TRBV12-4|TRBJ2-2|many
TGTGCCAGCGGGACCCCGGGCTCGAACACCGGGGAGCTGTTTTTT
CASGTPGSNTGELFF
>.|TRBV15|TRBJ1-4|many
TGTGCCACCAGCAGAGTGAGGACCTCCTATGAAAAACTGTTTTTT
CATSRVRTSYEKLFF
>.|TRBV29-1|TRBJ1-5|many
TGCAGCGTTGGGACAGACAGCAATCAGCCCCAGCATTTT
CSVGTDSNQPQHF
>.|TRBV2|TRBJ1-2|.
TGTGCCAGCAGTGAAGCGAAAACTGGACAGCTCCTTTATGGCTACACCTTC
CASSEAKTGQLLYGYTF
>.|TRBV4-1|TRBJ2-6|many
TGCGCCAGCAGCCAAGATATAAGCTCTGGGGCCAACGGCCTGACTTTC
CASSQDISSGANGLTF
>.|TRBV18|TRBJ2-7|many
TGTGCCAGCTCACTACTTGAGCCGTTGACCGAGCAGTACTTC
CASSLLEPLTEQYF
>.|TRBV12-3/TRBV12-4|TRBJ2-1|many
TGTGCCAGCAGCTACGACCTTAACTCCTACAATGAGCAGTTCTTC
CASSYDLNSYNEQFF
>.|TRBV19|TRBJ2-5|many
TGTGCCAGTAGTATGCGGACACAAGAGACCCAGTACTTC
CASSMRTQETQYF
>.|TRBV29-1|TRBJ2-5|.
TGCAGCGTTGAACTTGCGGGCCAAGAGACCCAGTACTTC
CSVELAGQETQYF
>TRBD2|TRBV11-1|TRBJ2-1|many
TGTGCCAGCAGCTTAGTTAGCGGGGGGCCAAGGGATGAGCAGTTCTTC
CASSLVSGGPRDEQFF
>.|TRBV20-1|TRBJ2-2|.
TGCAGTGCTAGACCTAACACCGGGGAGCTGTTTTTT
CSARPNTGELFF
>TRBD2|TRBV5-6|TRBJ2-1|many
TGTGCCAGCAGTGGGACTACCAACTACAATGAGCAGTTCTTC
CASSGTTNYNEQFF
>.|TRBV7-9|TRBJ1-1|many
TGTGCCAGCAGCTCCGGAGGGACTGAAGCTTTCTTT
CASSSGGTEAFF
>.|TRBV7-9|TRBJ1-2|many
TGTGCCAGCAGCCCCCCGGGGCGCCGGCCCTATGGCTACACCTTC
CASSPPGRRPYGYTF
>TRBD2|TRBV20-1|TRBJ2-7|many
TGCAGTGCTAGCGGCGCGGGGGGGCTTTACGAGCAGTACTTC
CSASGAGGLYEQYF
>.|TRBV15|TRBJ2-1|many
TGTGCCACACGGGGACAATCCTACAATGAGCAGTTCTTC
CATRGQSYNEQFF